This T cell receptor beta chain stems from a study of graft-versus-host responses after intestinal transplantation. As for the study in general: Once they had received anti-thymocyte globulin induction, all recipients took tacrolimus and steroids for three to four years.

The CDR3 consists of 14 residues. The study, taken as a whole, reports: Across patients carrying graft-donor T cell macrochimerism, allografts held high graft-versus-host to host-versus-graft clonal ratios. Detected in recipient marrow were GvH clones, some of which were first observed in ileum or blood.

This table comes from immunoSEQ multiplex PCR, and its TCRdb copy is limited to in-frame clones, with some not included. The sample carries over 100,000 clones, approximately 92% recorded once. Concerning this clone itself: Its antigen is currently unknown.

This TCR came from a human donor who received an intestinal transplant. Sequenced material: unstimulated CD4+ T cells sorted from spleen or lymph node cells, taken before intestinal transplant. The chain carries TRBV21-1 and TRBJ2-7; the table's TRBD2 call for D was not verified on the DNA. TRBV21-1 is a recognized pseudogene. CDR3 sequence reads: CASSNLTRTYEQYF. The CDR3 nucleotides are TGTGCCAGCAGCAACCTTACTAGGACCTACGAGCAGTACTTC.